The 10 T cell receptor beta chains listed next were all sequenced from one sample in a study of blood T cells in healthy people across ages. Sample-barcoded 5' priming and a J-beta primer mix drove a second PCR of roughly 6 to 12 cycles. One entry per CDR3 protein, called by TCRdb with MiXCR from the 5' RACE reads. The table lists some 370,000 distinct CDR3 sequences, approximately 51% of them singletons, with around 49% in the top ten. The sample comprised blood. These TCRs come from a man between 60 and 70 years old in good health.

The chain couples TRBV11-2 to TRBJ2-3, with TRBD1 as a possible D gene (5 bases). V was pared by 7 bases and J by 1 base, with 15 bases between. The V gene's germline CDR1 is SGHAT and CDR2 FQNNGV. The CDR3 is 15 residues long. DNA of the CDR3: TGTGCCAGCAACCCCCCTGGCAGGGGCACAGATACGCAGTATTTT. This sequence encodes CASNPPGRGTDTQYF.

This clonotype has just a few counts. The chain recombines TRBV5-1 with TRBJ2-3, with 10 bases that match TRBD2. The CDR3 spans 15 residues. Germline CDR1 SGHRS, CDR2 YFSETQ. Unmatched junction bases numbered 4, after V lost 4 bases and J lost 2 bases. The CDR3 DNA reads TGCGCCAGCAGCGTTACTAGCGGGGCCACAGATACGCAGTATTTT. Translating gives CASSVTSGATDTQYF.

Comment on this clonotype: A junction boundary mismatches the germline segment, possibly from a read error. The chain's CDR3 is CSVAPGGGDNTETFF. The CDR3 DNA reads as TGCAGCGTTGCACCGGGGGGGGGGGATAACACTGAAACTTTCTTT. The rearrangement uses TRBV29-1 and TRBJ1-1; perhaps TRBD1 as D (5 bases). This CDR3 comprises 15 residues. CDR1 and CDR2 (germline): SQVTM, ANQGSEA.

The V gene is TRBV14, the J gene TRBJ2-6, with 13 positions matching TRBD2. This CDR3 region has 19 residues. The junction had 11 bases not matched to a gene; V was cut back by 7 bases and J by 2 bases. Germline assignment: CDR1 SGHDN and CDR2 FVKESK. The CDR3, as DNA: TGTGCCAGCAAAGGACTAGCGGGAGAGAATGGGCCTGGGGCCAACGTCCTGACTTTC. Translation: CASKGLAGENGPGANVLTF.

The gene calls are TRBV7-2 and TRBJ2-3; 8 bases agree with TRBD1. Germline CDR1 is SGHTA and CDR2 is FQGNSA. CDR3 length equals 14 residues. The ends lost 4 bases at V and 5 bases at J; junction bases unmatched: 5. The DNA for the CDR3 is TGTGCCAGCAGCTATGGACAGGGCGGAGATACGCAGTATTTT. It is translated as CASSYGQGGDTQYF.

The V gene is TRBV20-1, the J gene TRBJ2-1, with D perhaps matching TRBD2 (5 bases). Judging by the DNA end, TRBJ2-7 fits better; the J call may be wrong. CDR3 length: 15 residues. Germline CDR1 DFQATT, CDR2 SNEGSKA (reference sequence). The chain's CDR3 is CSAGGAASSYNEQYF. The CDR3 DNA sequence: TGCAGTGCTGGAGGAGCGGCCAGCTCCTACAATGAGCAGTACTTC.

This clonotype was picked up a small number of times. This chain connects TRBV10-3 to TRBJ2-5, with 8 bases fitting TRBD2. CDR3 size: 14 residues. Germline CDR1 reads ENHRY; CDR2 reads SYGVKD. The V segment lost 7 bases and the J segment 11 bases; nucleotides outside the gene matches: 15. The CDR3 DNA reads as TGTGCCATCAAAGGCGGGAGGCACGGCGATGAGCAGTACTTC. Protein sequence: CAIKGGRHGDEQYF.

This clonotype has a count of ten or more. The rearrangement links TRBV13 to TRBJ2-7; 9 bases are shared with TRBD1. The CDR3 is made up of 15 amino acids. J lost 5 bases, V lost 5 bases, and 10 bases had no gene match. Germline V gene data show CDR1 as PRHDT and CDR2 as FYEKMQ (reference sequence). The CDR3 spells CASSKGTGLIHEQYF. DNA for the CDR3: TGTGCCAGCAGCAAGGGGACAGGGTTGATACACGAGCAGTACTTC.

This clonotype has more than one count but fewer than ten. J is TRBJ2-7 and V is TRBV7-2; 7 nucleotides line up with TRBD2. The CDR3 is made up of 13 amino acids. Per germline, CDR1 SGHTA and CDR2 FQGNSA. Trimming at V came to 9 bases and at J to 3 bases, leaving 8 bases not matched to a gene. DNA for the CDR3: TGTGCCAGTAATAATCCGGGGGGCTACGAGCAGTACTTC. Translated, it gives CASNNPGGYEQYF.

Note on this clonotype: Possible read error: a much larger clone is one base away. The chain carries TRBV13 and TRBJ1-2; no clear D gene. The length of the CDR3 is 13 residues. Germline CDR1 PRHDT, CDR2 FYEKMQ (reference sequence). CDR3 region: CASGLGRSYGYTF. In nucleotides, the CDR3 is TGTGCCAGCGGCTTAGGGCGCAGCTATGGCTACACCTTC.